This entry concerns a single TCR beta chain. Generated by immunoSEQ multiplex PCR, the TCRdb table keeps only in-frame clones and is missing some. The sample contains about 36,000 clones, more than 75% of which appear only once. The sample comes from a study of T cell changes during pregnancy in multiple sclerosis. Sequences were derived from CD8+ T cells from peripheral blood mononuclear cells, sampled in the third trimester of pregnancy. This receptor was identified in a female donor with multiple sclerosis, enrolled in a pregnancy study.

CDR3 bases: TGTGCCAGCAGTTTGACAGGGGAATGGTTGGTCGAGCAGTACTTC. Its protein product is CASSLTGEWLVEQYF. This sequence joins TRBV28 and TRBJ2-7; TRBD1 matches 8 bases. Germline CDR1 reads MDHEN; CDR2 reads SYDVKM. The V and J ends lost 3 bases and 6 bases, in that order; junction bases with no gene match: 10. The CDR3 has 15 residues.